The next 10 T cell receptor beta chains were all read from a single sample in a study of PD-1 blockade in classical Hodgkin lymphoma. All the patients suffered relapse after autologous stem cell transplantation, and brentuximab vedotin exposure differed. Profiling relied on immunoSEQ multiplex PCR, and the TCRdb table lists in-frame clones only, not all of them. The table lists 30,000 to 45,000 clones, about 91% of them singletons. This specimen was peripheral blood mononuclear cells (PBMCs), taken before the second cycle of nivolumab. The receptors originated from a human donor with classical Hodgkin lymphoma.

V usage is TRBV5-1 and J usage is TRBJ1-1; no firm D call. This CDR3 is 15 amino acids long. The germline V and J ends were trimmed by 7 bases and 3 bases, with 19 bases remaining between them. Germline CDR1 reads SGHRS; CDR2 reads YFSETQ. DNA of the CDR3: TGCGCCAGCGGGCCTTTGGCAGGAGGCTACACTGAAGCTTTCTTT. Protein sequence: CASGPLAGGYTEAFF.

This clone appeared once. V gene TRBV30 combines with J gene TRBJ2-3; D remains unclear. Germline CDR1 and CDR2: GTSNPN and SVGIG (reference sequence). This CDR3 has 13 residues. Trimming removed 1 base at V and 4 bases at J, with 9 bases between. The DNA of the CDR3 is TGTGCCTGGAGTGGGGGTTGGGCAGATACGCAGTATTTT. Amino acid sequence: CAWSGGWADTQYF.

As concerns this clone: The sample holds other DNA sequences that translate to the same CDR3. The CDR3 sequence: CASSETGGPDTQYF. The CDR3 bases are TGTGCCAGCAGTGAGACGGGAGGCCCGGATACGCAGTATTTT. J is TRBJ2-3 and V is TRBV2; TRBD2 matches 7 bases. Germline V gene lookup returns CDR1 SNHLY and CDR2 FYNNEI. Trimming cost V 3 bases and J 6 bases; bases outside gene matches: 6. The CDR3 is 14 residues long. Full variable domain (rest looked up from reference TRBV2 and TRBJ2-3): EPEVTQTPSHQVTQMGQEVILRCVPISNHLYFYWYRQILGQKVEFLVSFYNNEISEKSEIFDDQFSVERPDGSNFTLKIRSTKLEDSAMYFCASSETGGPDTQYFGPGTRLTVL.

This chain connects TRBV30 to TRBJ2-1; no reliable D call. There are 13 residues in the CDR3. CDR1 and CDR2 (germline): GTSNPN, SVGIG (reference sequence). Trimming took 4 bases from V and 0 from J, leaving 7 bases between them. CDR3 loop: CAWTRGSYNEQFF. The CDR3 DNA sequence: TGTGCCTGGACCCGAGGCTCCTACAATGAGCAGTTCTTC.

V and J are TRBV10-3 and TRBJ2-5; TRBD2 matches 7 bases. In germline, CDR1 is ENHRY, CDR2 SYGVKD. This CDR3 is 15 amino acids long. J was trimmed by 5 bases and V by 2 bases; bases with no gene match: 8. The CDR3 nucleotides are TGTGCCATCAGTGAGGGAGCGGGATGGCGGGAGACCCAGTACTTC. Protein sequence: CAISEGAGWRETQYF.

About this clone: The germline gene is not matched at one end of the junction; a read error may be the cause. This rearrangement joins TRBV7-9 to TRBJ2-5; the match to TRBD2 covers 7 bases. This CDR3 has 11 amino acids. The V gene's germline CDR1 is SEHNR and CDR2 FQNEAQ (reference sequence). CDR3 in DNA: TGTGCCAGCAGCCCTAGCGGAGGAAGAGACTTC. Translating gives CASSPSGGRDF.

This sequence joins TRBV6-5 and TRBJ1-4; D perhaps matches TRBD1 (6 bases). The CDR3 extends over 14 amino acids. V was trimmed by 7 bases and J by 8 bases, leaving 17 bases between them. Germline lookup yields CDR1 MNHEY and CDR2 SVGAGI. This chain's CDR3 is CASTSPGQTEKLFF. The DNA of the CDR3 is TGTGCCAGCACCTCCCCCGGACAGACCGAAAAACTGTTTTTT.

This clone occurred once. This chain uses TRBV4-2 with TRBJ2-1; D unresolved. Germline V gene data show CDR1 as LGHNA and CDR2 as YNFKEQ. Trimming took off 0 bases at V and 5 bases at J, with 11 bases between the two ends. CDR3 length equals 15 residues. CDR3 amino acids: CASSQDPNGHNEQFF. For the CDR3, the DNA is TGTGCCAGCAGCCAAGACCCCAATGGACACAATGAGCAGTTCTTC.

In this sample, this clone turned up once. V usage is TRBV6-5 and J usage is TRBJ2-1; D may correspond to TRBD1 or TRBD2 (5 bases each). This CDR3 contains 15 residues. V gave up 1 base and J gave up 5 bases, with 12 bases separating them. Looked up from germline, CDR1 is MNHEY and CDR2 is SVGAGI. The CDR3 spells CASSYFRDAHNEQFF. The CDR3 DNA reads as TGTGCCAGCAGTTACTTCCGGGACGCACACAATGAGCAGTTCTTC.

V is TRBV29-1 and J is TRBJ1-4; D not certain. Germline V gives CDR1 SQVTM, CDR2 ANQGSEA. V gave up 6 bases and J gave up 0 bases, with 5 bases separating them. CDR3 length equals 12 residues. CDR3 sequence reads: CSVYATNEKLFF. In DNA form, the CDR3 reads TGCAGCGTGTATGCAACTAATGAAAAACTGTTTTTT.